This T cell receptor (beta chain) comes out of a study of T-cell reconstitution after alpha-beta-depleted transplantation in children. During its preparation, the TCRbeta library received unique molecular identifiers. TCRdb reprocessed the PCR reads via MiXCR and lists one record per CDR3 protein. The sample lists around 380,000 distinct CDR3 sequences, approximately 11% occurring once. This clonotype was counted many times. This CDR3 has 12 residues. Germline V gives CDR1 DFQATT, CDR2 SNEGSKA (reference sequence). Deletions cut 6 bases from V and 1 base from J, with 9 bases between. The sequencing used PBMCs from the stem cell graft donor, collected from the stem cell graft. This rearrangement joins TRBV20-1 to TRBJ1-2; the D is unclear. This sequence was found in a human donor who donated a stem cell graft to a child with acute myeloid leukemia. CDR3 bases: TGCAGTGCGCGGACGGATAACTATGGCTACACCTTC. Protein product: CSARTDNYGYTF.